One sample yielded the 5 T cell receptor beta chains listed below, sequenced in a study of T-cell reconstitution after alpha-beta-depleted transplantation in children. A TCRbeta library incorporating unique molecular identifiers was prepared. MiXCR, applied by TCRdb to the PCR reads, yields one record per CDR3 protein. This table holds about 400,000 distinct CDR3 sequences, about a fifth found once. This specimen was PBMCs from the stem cell graft donor, taken from the stem cell graft. All receptors derive from a human donor who donated a stem cell graft to a child with acute myeloid leukemia.

The chain has TRBV7-7 and TRBJ2-5; D tentatively reads TRBD1 or TRBD2 (5 bases each). The CDR3 extends over 15 amino acids. Germline assignment: CDR1 SSHAT and CDR2 FNYEAQ (reference sequence). Trimming removed 0 bases at V and 5 bases at J, with 13 bases between. The CDR3, as DNA: TGTGCCAGCAGCTTAGCAGGGGCGAGGGGTGAGACCCAGTACTTC. This gives the protein CASSLAGARGETQYF.

The chain joins TRBV9 to TRBJ2-3; 8 bases are shared with TRBD2. The CDR3 covers 16 residues. The V and J ends lost 0 bases and 3 bases, in that order; junction bases with no gene match: 6. Germline values: CDR1 SGDLS, CDR2 YYNGEE. CDR3 loop: CASSVGSSGKTDTQYF. The DNA for the CDR3 is TGTGCCAGCAGCGTAGGAAGTAGCGGGAAGACAGATACGCAGTATTTT.

The chain employs TRBV28 and TRBJ1-5, with D perhaps TRBD1 (5 bases). Trimming shortened V by 3 bases and J by 6 bases, and 15 bases separated the two germline ends. This CDR3 has 15 residues. Germline CDR1 reads MDHEN; CDR2 reads SYDVKM. In nucleotides, the CDR3 is TGTGCCAGCAGTTTGGGGTCGGGGGGGGGTCAGCCCCAGCATTTT. This codes for CASSLGSGGGQPQHF.

This clonotype was seen repeatedly, ten times or more. The chain combines TRBV7-2 with TRBJ2-7; 12 positions agree with TRBD2. CDR3 length: 15 residues. Unmatched junction bases numbered 1, after V lost 0 bases and J lost 4 bases. Germline V lookup: CDR1 SGHTA, CDR2 FQGNSA. CDR3 nucleotides: TGTGCCAGCAGCTTAGCACTAGCGGGAGGTTACGAGCAGTACTTC. Translation: CASSLALAGGYEQYF.

In its sample, this clonotype was seen many times. V is TRBV20-1 and J is TRBJ2-7; 7 bases fit TRBD1. The germline gives CDR1 DFQATT, CDR2 SNEGSKA (reference sequence). This CDR3 contains 13 residues. The V gene end was trimmed by 4 bases and the J gene end by 5 bases; junction bases not matched to a gene: 8. In DNA form, the CDR3 reads TGCAGTGCTACATACAGGGGTTTACACGAGCAGTACTTC. It encodes CSATYRGLHEQYF.